This TCR beta chain was captured by sequencing in a study of OX40 agonist ivuxolimab in advanced cancers. As for the study in general: Each dose-escalation patient presented with hepatocellular carcinoma, melanoma, renal cell or head and neck cancer. At roughly 80% male, the cohort had a mean age of approximately 64 years, ranging from roughly 20 to 85.

This clone has a single count. Looked up from germline, CDR1 is LNHDA and CDR2 is SQIVND (reference sequence). CDR3 length: 13 amino acids. V was cut by 4 bases and J by 7 bases, with 13 bases left in between. Sequencing was performed with immunoSEQ multiplex PCR; in TCRdb, only in-frame clones are kept and a portion is missing. The table has some 38,000 clones, 85% to 90% seen once. Sequencing was performed on CD4+ or CD8+ T cells sorted from blood, taken in a trial of the OX40 agonist ivuxolimab. The chain joins TRBV19 to TRBJ2-5; tentatively, D is TRBD2 (7 bases). The source of this sequence is an adult with an advanced solid tumor such as melanoma, head and neck, liver or kidney cancer. This chain's CDR3 is CASSTRGAGTQYF. For the CDR3, the DNA is TGTGCCAGTAGTACCCGGGGGGCGGGGACCCAGTACTTC.